Below, 10 T cell receptor beta chains from the same sample are listed, as sequenced in a study of T cells expressing NK-cell markers (dated by TCRdb to about 2020). The method was 5' RACE. The listed sequencing device is Illumina HiSeq 2000. TCRdb reprocessed the reads, reporting each CDR3 protein sequence once and no DNA. The sample's table covers a few hundred thousand distinct CDR3 sequences. The ten biggest clones cover approximately 3.5% of the sample. Sequenced material: blood T cells: a sorted CD56 or NKG2C T cell subset, CD4+ or CD8+ T cells, or bulk PBMC T cells (not recorded which). The receptors stem from a man younger than 35 in good health. Donor details come from another sample of the same person, matched by shared clones.

The chain carries TRBV7-2 and TRBJ2-7; TCRdb gives TRBD2 as the D gene, but with no DNA this cannot be confirmed. Germline V gene sequence: CDR1 SGHTA, CDR2 FQGNSA. The CDR3 is made up of 15 amino acids. CDR3 sequence reads: CASSQVVIAGIEQYF.

This chain connects TRBV6-2 or TRBV6-3 to TRBJ2-1; with no DNA, the TCRdb D assignment of TRBD2 cannot be verified. CDR1 is MNHEY and CDR2 is SVGEGT in the germline V gene. This CDR3 has 16 residues. The chain's CDR3 is CASSYVAGGPVGEQFF.

CDR3 protein: CASRAGFEEQYF. The J gene is TRBJ2-7, the V gene TRBV2; TCRdb's assignment of TRBD1 cannot be checked, as there is no DNA. The germline V gene has CDR1 SNHLY and CDR2 FYNNEI. The CDR3 sequence is 12 residues long.

The chain couples TRBV6-1 to TRBJ1-6; there is no DNA to check the TCRdb D call of TRBD1. Germline CDR1 is MNHNS and CDR2 is SASEGT. The CDR3 runs to 15 residues. CDR3 residues: CASTGTEGINSPLHF.

The chain uses TRBV14 and TRBJ1-2; TCRdb gives TRBD1 as the D gene, but with no DNA this cannot be confirmed. This CDR3 is built from 14 residues. Germline CDR1 SGHDN, CDR2 FVKESK. The CDR3 reads CASSQLQGSLGYTF.

V gene TRBV6-2 or TRBV6-3 combines with J gene TRBJ1-1; TCRdb reports TRBD1, a call that lacks DNA to check it against. Per germline, CDR1 MNHEY and CDR2 SVGEGT. The CDR3 has 14 amino acids. CDR3 amino acids: CASSPPGQGAAAFF.

V and J are TRBV5-1 and TRBJ2-6. Germline CDR1 SGHRS, CDR2 YFSETQ. This CDR3 region has 16 residues. The chain's CDR3 is CASSLSSSSGANVLTF.

The rearrangement uses TRBV4-1 and TRBJ1-2. The CDR3 has 15 amino acids. Germline V gives CDR1 MGHRA, CDR2 YSYEKL. The CDR3 loop reads CASSSPPTANYGYTF.

V and J are TRBV10-3 and TRBJ1-1; TCRdb reports TRBD1, a call that lacks DNA to check it against. CDR1 and CDR2 from the germline V gene are ENHRY and SYGVKD. The CDR3 covers 13 residues. CDR3: CAIMGTPGAEAFF.

This rearrangement joins TRBV20-1 to TRBJ2-1; TCRdb picks TRBD2, but there is no DNA to check that call. The length of the CDR3 is 15 residues. Germline V gives CDR1 DFQATT, CDR2 SNEGSKA (reference sequence). CDR3 region: CSARDSVAGGGRQFF.